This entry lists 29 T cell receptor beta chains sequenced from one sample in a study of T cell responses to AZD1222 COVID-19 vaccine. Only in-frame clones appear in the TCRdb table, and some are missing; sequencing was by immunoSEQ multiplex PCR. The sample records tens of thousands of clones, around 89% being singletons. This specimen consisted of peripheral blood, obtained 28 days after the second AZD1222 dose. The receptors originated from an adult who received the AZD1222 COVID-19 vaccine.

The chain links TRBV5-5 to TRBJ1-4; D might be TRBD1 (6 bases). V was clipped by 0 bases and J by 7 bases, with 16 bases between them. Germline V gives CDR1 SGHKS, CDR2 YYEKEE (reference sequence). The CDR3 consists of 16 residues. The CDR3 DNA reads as TGTGCCAGCAGCTTGGGTGGGGGGCCCCGCGCTGAAAAACTGTTTTTT. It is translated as CASSLGGGPRAEKLFF.

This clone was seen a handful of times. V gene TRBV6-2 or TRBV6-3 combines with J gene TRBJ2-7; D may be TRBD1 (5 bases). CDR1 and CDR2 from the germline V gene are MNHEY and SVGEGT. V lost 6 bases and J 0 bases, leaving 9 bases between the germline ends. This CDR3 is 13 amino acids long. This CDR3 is CASSPTVSYEQYF. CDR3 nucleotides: TGTGCCAGCAGCCCGACAGTCTCCTACGAGCAGTACTTC.

The CDR3 sequence: CASSSGARGAQETQYF. The CDR3 DNA follows: TGTGCCAGCAGCTCCGGTGCGCGGGGGGCACAAGAGACCCAGTACTTC. This chain links TRBV11-2 with TRBJ2-5; 8 nucleotides match TRBD2. From germline, CDR1 is SGHAT and CDR2 FQNNGV. With V trimmed by 4 bases and J by 2 bases, 9 bases remained unmatched. The CDR3 contains 16 residues. Full variable domain (outside the CDR3, taken from reference TRBV11-2 and TRBJ2-5): EAGVAQSPRYKIIEKRQSVAFWCNPISGHATLYWYQQILGQGPKLLIQFQNNGVVDDSQLPKDRFSAERLKGVDSTLKIQPAKLEDSAVYLCASSSGARGAQETQYFGPGTRLLVL.

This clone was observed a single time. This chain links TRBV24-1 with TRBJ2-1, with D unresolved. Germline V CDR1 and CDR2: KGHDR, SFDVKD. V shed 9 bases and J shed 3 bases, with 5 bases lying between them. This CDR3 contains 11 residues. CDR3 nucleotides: TGTGCCACCGAACTCTACAATGAGCAGTTCTTC. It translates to CATELYNEQFF.

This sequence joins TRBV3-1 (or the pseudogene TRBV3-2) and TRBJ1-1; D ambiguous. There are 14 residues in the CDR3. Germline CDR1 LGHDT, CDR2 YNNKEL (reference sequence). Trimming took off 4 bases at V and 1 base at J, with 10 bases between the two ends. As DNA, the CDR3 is TGTGCCAGCAGCCCCCAAGTACGGAACACTGAAGCTTTCTTT. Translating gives CASSPQVRNTEAFF.

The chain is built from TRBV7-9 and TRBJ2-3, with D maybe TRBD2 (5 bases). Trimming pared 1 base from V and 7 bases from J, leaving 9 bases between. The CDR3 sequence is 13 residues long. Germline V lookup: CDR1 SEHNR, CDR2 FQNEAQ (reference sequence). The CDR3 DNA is TGTGCCAGCAGCTTAGAACTAGTGAATACGCAGTATTTT. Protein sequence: CASSLELVNTQYF.

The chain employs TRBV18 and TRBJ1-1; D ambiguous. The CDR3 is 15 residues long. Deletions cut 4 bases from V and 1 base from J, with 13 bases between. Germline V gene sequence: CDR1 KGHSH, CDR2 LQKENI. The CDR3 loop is CASSQNRVENTEAFF. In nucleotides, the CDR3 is TGTGCCAGCTCACAAAATCGGGTGGAGAACACTGAAGCTTTCTTT.

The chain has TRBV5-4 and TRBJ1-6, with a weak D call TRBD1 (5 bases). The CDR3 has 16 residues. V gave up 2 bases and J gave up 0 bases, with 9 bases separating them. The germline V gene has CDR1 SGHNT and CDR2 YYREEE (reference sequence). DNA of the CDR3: TGTGCCAGCAGCTTAGCGGGGGTCTCCTATAATTCACCCCTCCACTTT. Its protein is CASSLAGVSYNSPLHF.

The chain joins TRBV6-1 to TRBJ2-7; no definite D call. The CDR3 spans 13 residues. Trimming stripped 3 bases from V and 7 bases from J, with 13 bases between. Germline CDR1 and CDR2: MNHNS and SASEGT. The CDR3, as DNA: TGTGCCAGCAGTGACCCAAACATGAGGGAGCAGTACTTC. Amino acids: CASSDPNMREQYF.

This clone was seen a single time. The CDR3 DNA sequence: TGTGCCAGCAGTAACCAGGACAGGGTCGGTGAAAAACTGTTTTTT. Translating it yields CASSNQDRVGEKLFF. The chain is built from TRBV28 and TRBJ1-4; TRBD1 aligns across 8 bases. CDR1 and CDR2 (germline): MDHEN, SYDVKM. The trim removed 5 bases at V and 7 bases at J, leaving 9 bases unmatched. This CDR3 comprises 15 residues.

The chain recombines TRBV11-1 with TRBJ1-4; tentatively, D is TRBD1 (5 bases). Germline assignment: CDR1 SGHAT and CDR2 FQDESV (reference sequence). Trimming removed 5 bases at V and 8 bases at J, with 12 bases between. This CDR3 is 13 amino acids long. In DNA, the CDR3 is TGTGCCAGCAGCCAAAAGAAGGGGGAAAAACTGTTTTTT. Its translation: CASSQKKGEKLFF.

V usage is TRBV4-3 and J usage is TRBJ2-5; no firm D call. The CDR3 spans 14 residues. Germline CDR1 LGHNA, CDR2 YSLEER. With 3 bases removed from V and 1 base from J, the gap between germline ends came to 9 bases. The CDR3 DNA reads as TGCGCCAGCAGCCAGGCCGGGCCCCAAGAGACCCAGTACTTC. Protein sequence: CASSQAGPQETQYF.

The CDR3 coding sequence is TGTGCCAGCAGCTTAGACAGGAGCTCCTACGAGCAGTACTTC. Protein: CASSLDRSSYEQYF. The chain combines TRBV6-5 with TRBJ2-7, with D maybe TRBD1 (6 bases). Germline loops: CDR1 MNHEY, CDR2 SVGAGI. Trimming shortened V by 6 bases and J by 0 bases, and 12 bases separated the two germline ends. The CDR3 covers 14 residues.

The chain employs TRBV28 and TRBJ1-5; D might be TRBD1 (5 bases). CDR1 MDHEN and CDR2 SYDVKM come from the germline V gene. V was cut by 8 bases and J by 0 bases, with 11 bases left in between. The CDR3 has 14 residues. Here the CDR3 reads CASLGGGSNQPQHF. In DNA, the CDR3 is TGTGCCAGCCTGGGGGGGGGTAGCAATCAGCCCCAGCATTTT.

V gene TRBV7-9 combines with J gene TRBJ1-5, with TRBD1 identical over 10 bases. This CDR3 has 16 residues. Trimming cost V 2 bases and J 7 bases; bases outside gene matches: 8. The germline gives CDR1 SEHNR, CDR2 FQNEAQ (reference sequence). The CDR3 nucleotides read TGTGCCAGCAGCTTATGGGGACAGGGGAGAGGACAGCCCCAGCATTTT. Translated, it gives CASSLWGQGRGQPQHF.

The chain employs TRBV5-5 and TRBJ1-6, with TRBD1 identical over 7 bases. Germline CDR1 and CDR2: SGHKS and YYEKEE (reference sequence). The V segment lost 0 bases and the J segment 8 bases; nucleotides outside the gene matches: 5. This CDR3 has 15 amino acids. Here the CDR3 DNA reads TGTGCCAGCAGCTTGGAAGCGGGACAGCATTCACCCCTCCACTTT. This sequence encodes CASSLEAGQHSPLHF.

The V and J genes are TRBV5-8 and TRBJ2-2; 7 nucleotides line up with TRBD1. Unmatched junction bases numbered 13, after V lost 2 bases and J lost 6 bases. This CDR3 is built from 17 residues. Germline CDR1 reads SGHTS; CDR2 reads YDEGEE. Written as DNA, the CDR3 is TGTGCCAGCAGCTTATCTTACGGGACAGATAACTCCGGGGAGCTGTTTTTT. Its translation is CASSLSYGTDNSGELFF.

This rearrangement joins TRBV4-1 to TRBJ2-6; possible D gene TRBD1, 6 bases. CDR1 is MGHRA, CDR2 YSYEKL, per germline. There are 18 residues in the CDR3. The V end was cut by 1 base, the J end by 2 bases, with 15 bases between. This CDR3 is CASSQGAQGLAGANVLTF. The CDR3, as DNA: TGCGCCAGCAGCCAAGGAGCACAGGGCCTCGCTGGGGCCAACGTCCTGACTTTC.

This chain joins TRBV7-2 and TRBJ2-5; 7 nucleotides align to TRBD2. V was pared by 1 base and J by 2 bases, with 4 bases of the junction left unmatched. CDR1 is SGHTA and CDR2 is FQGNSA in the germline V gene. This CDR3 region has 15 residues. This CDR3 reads CASSLGGGVQETQYF. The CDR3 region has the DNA TGTGCCAGCAGCTTAGGTGGGGGGGTTCAAGAGACCCAGTACTTC.

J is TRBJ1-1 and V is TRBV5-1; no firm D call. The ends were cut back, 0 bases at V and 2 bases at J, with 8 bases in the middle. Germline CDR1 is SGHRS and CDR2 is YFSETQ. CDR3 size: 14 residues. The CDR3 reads CASSLGTFNTEAFF. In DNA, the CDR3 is TGCGCCAGCAGCTTGGGTACATTTAACACTGAAGCTTTCTTT.

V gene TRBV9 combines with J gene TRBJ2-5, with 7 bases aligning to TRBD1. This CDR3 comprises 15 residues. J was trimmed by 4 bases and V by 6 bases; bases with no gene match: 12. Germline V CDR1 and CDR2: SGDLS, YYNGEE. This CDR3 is CASTGTGTEIETQYF. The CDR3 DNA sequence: TGTGCCAGCACCGGTACCGGGACAGAGATAGAGACCCAGTACTTC.

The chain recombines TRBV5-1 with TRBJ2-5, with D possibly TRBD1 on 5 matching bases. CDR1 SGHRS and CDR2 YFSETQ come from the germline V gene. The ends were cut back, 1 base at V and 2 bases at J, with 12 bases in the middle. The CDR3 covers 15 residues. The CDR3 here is CASSLFADKQETQYF. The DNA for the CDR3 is TGCGCCAGCAGCTTGTTCGCGGACAAACAAGAGACCCAGTACTTC.

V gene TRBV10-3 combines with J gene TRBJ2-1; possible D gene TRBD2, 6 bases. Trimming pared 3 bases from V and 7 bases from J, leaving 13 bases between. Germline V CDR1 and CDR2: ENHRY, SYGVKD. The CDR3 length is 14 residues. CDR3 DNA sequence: TGTGCCATCAGTGATTCGGCTAGCGATAATGAGCAGTTCTTC. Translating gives CAISDSASDNEQFF.

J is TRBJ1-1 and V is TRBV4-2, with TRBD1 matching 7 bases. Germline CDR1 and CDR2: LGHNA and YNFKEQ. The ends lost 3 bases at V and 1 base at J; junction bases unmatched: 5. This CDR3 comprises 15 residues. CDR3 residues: CASSHGDSSNTEAFF. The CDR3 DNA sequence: TGTGCCAGCAGCCATGGGGACAGCTCGAACACTGAAGCTTTCTTT.

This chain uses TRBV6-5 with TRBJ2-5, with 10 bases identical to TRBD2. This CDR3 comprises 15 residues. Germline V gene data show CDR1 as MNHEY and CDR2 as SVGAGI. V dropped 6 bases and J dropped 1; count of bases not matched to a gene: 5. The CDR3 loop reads CASSGRTSGQETQYF. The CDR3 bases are TGTGCCAGCAGCGGCCGGACTAGCGGCCAAGAGACCCAGTACTTC.

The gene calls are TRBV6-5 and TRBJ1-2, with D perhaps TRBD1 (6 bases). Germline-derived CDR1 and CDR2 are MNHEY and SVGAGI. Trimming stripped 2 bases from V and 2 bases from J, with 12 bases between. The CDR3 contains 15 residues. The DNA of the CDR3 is TGTGCCAGCAGTTACGAGGGAGGGGGAAACTATGGCTACACCTTC. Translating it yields CASSYEGGGNYGYTF.

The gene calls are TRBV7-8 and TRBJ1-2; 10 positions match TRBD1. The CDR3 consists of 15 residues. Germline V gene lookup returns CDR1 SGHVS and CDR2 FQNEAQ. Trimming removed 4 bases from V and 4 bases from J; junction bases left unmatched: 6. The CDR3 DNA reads TGTGCCAGCAGCTCGGGACAGGGGCCGAGCTATGGCTACACCTTC. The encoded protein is CASSSGQGPSYGYTF.

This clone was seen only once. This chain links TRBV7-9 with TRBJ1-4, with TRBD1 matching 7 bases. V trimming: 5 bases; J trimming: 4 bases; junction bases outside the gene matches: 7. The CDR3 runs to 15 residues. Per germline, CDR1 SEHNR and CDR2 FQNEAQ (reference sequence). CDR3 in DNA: TGTGCCAGCAGCACTCCGGGACAGTTTAATGAAAAACTGTTTTTT. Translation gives CASSTPGQFNEKLFF. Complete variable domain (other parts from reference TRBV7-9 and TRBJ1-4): DTGVSQNPRHKITKRGQNVTFRCDPISEHNRLYWYRQTLGQGPEFLTYFQNEAQLEKSRLLSDRFSAERPKGSFSTLEIQRTEQGDSAMYLCASSTPGQFNEKLFFGSGTQLSVL.

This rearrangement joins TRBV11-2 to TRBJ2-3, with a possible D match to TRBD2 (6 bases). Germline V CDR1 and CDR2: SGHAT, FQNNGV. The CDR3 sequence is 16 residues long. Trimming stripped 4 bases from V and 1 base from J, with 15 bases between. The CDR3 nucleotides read TGTGCCAGCAGCTCCCCGACTAGGATCGGCACAGATACGCAGTATTTT. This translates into CASSSPTRIGTDTQYF. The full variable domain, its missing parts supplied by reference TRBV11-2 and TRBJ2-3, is EAGVAQSPRYKIIEKRQSVAFWCNPISGHATLYWYQQILGQGPKLLIQFQNNGVVDDSQLPKDRFSAERLKGVDSTLKIQPAKLEDSAVYLCASSSPTRIGTDTQYFGPGTRLTVL.